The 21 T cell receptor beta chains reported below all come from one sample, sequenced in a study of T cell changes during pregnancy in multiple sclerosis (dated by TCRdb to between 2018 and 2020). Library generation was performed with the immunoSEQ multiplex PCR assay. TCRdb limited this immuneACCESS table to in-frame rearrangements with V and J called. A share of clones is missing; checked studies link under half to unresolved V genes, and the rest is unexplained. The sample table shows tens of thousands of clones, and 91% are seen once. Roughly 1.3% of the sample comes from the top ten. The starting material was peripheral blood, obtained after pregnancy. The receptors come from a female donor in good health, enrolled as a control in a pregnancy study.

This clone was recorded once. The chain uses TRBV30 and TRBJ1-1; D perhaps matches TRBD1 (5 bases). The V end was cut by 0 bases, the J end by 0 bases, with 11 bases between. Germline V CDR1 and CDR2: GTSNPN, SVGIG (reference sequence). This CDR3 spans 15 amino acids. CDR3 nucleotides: TGTGCCTGGAGTGTACTGGGGCCGTTGAACACTGAAGCTTTCTTT. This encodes CAWSVLGPLNTEAFF.

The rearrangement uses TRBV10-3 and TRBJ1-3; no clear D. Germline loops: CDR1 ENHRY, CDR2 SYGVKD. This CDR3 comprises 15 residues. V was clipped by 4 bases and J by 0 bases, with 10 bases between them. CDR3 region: CAISGGTNSGNTIYF. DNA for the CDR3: TGTGCCATCAGTGGAGGCACGAACTCTGGAAACACCATATATTTT.

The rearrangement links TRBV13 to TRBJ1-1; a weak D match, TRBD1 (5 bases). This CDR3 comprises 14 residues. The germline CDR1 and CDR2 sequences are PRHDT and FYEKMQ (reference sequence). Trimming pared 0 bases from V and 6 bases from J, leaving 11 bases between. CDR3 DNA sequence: TGTGCCAGCAGCTTAGGGTTTCGGGGGGCTGAAGCTTTCTTT. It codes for CASSLGFRGAEAFF.

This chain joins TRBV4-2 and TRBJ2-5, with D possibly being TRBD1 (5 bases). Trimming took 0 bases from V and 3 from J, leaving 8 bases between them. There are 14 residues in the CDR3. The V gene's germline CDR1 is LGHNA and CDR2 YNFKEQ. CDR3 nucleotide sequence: TGTGCCAGCAGCCAAGACAGGGCAAAAGAGACCCAGTACTTC. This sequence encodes CASSQDRAKETQYF.

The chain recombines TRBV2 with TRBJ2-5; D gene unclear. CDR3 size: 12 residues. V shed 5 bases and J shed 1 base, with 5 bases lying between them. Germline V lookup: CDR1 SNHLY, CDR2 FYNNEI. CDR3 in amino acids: CASSPFQETQYF. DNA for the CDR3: TGTGCCAGCAGTCCCTTCCAAGAGACCCAGTACTTC.

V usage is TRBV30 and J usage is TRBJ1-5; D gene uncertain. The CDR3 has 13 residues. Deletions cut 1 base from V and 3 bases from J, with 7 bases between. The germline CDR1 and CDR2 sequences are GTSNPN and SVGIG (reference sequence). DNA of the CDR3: TGTGCCTGGAGTGCCACAGTCAATCAGCCCCAGCATTTT. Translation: CAWSATVNQPQHF. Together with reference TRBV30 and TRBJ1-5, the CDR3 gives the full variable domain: SQTIHQWPATLVQPVGSPLSLECTVEGTSNPNLYWYRQAAGRGLQLLFYSVGIGQISSEVPQNLSASRPQDRQFILSSKKLLLSDSGFYLCAWSATVNQPQHFGDGTRLSIL.

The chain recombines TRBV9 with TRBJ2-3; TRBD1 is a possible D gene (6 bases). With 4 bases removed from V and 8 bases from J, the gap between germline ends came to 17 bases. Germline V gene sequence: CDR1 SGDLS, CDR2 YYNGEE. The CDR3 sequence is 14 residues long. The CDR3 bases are TGTGCCAGCAGCCCCCAAGGGGGTTTAGGTACGCAGTATTTT. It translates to CASSPQGGLGTQYF.

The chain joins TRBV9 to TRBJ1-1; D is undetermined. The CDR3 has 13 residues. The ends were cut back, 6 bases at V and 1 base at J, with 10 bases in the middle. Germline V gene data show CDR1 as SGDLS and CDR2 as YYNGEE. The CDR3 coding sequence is TGTGCCAGCATAGTGTCCTCGAACACTGAAGCTTTCTTT. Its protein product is CASIVSSNTEAFF.

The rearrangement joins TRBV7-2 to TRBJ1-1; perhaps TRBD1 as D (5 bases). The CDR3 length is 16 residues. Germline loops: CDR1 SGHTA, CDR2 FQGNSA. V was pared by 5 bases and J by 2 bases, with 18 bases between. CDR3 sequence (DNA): TGTGCCAGCAGCCCCACCCCCGGGCAGGGAAACACTGAAGCTTTCTTT. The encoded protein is CASSPTPGQGNTEAFF.

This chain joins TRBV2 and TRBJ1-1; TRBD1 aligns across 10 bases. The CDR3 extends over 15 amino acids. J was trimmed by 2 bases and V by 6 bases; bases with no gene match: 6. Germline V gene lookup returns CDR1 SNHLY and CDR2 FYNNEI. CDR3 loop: CASSRQGAGNTEAFF. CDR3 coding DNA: TGTGCCAGCAGCAGACAGGGGGCAGGAAACACTGAAGCTTTCTTT.

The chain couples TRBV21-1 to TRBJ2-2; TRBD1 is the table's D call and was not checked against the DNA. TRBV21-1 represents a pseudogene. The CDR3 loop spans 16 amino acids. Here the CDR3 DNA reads TGTGCCAGCAGCAATCCGGGACAGGGTAACACCGGGGAGCTGTTTTTT. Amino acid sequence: CASSNPGQGNTGELFF.

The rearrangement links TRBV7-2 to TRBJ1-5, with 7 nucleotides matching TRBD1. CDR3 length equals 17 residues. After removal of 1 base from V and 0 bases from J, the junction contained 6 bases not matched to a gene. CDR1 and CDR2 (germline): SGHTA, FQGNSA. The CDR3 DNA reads TGTGCCAGCAGCTTAGACAGGACAGGTTATAGCAATCAGCCCCAGCATTTT. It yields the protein CASSLDRTGYSNQPQHF.

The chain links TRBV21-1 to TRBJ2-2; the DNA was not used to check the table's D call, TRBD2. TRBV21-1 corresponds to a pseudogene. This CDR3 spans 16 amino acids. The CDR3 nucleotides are TGTGCCAGCCTGGGGGGATGGGTCGCGAACACCGGGGAGCTGTTTTTT. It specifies CASLGGWVANTGELFF.

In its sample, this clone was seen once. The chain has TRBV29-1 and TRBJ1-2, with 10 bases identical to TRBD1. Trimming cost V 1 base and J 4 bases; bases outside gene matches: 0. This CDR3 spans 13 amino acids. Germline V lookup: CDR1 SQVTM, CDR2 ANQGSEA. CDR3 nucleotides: TGCAGCGTTGAAGGGACAGGGGGCTATGGCTACACCTTC. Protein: CSVEGTGGYGYTF.

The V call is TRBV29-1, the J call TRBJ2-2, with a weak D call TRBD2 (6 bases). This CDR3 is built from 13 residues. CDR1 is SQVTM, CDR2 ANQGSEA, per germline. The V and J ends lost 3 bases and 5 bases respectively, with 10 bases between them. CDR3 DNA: TGCAGCGTTGACAGGGCGGGGACCGGGGAGCTGTTTTTT. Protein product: CSVDRAGTGELFF.

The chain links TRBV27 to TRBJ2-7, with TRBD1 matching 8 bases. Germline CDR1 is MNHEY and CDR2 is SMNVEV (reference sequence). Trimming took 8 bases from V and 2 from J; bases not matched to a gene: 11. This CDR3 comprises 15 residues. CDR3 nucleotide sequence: TGTGCCAGCCTTGGAACCGGGACAGGCCCCTACGAGCAGTACTTC. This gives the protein CASLGTGTGPYEQYF.

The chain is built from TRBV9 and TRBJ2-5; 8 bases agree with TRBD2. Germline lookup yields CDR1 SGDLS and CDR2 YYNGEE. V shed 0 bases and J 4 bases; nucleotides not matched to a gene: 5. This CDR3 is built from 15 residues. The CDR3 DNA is TGTGCCAGCAGCGTAGGGACGGGGGGGTCAGAGACCCAGTACTTC. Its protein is CASSVGTGGSETQYF.

CDR3 bases: TGCGCCAGCAGCCAAGACAGGGCGAACACTGAAGCTTTCTTT. Protein: CASSQDRANTEAFF. This chain uses TRBV4-1 with TRBJ1-1; perhaps TRBD1 as D (5 bases). V lost 0 bases and J 1 base, leaving 6 bases between the germline ends. This CDR3 comprises 14 residues. CDR1 and CDR2 from the germline V gene are MGHRA and YSYEKL.

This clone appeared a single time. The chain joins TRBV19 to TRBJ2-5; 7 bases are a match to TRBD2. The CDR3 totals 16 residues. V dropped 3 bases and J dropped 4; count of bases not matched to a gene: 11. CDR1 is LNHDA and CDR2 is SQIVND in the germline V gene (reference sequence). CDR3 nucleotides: TGTGCCAGTAGTATCGGAGCGGGGACTTCACGAGAGACCCAGTACTTC. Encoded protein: CASSIGAGTSRETQYF.

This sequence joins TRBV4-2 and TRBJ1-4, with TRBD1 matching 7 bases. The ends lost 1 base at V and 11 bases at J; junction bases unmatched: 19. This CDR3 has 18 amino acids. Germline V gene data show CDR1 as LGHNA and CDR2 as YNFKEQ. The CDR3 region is CASSQVRGPTGHYGKLFF. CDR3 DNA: TGTGCCAGCAGCCAAGTGAGGGGCCCGACAGGGCACTACGGTAAACTGTTTTTT.

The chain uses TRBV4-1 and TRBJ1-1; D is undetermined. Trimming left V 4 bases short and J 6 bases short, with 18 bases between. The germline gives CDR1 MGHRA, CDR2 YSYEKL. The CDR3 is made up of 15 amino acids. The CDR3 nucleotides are TGCGCCAGCAGCCCCTCGACTCCGGCCGGCCCTGAAGCTTTCTTT. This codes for CASSPSTPAGPEAFF.